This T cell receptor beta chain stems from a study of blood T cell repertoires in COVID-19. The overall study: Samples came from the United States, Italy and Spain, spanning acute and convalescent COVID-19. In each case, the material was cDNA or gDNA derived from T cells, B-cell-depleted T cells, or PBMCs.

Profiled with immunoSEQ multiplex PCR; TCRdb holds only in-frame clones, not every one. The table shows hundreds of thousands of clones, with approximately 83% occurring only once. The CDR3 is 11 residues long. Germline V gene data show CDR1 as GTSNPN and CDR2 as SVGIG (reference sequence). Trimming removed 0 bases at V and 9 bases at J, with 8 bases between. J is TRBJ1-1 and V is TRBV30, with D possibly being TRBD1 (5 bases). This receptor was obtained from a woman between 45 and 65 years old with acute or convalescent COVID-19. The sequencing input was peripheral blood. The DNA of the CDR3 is TGTGCCTGGAGTGTACCAGGGAAAGCTTTCTTT. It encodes CAWSVPGKAFF.